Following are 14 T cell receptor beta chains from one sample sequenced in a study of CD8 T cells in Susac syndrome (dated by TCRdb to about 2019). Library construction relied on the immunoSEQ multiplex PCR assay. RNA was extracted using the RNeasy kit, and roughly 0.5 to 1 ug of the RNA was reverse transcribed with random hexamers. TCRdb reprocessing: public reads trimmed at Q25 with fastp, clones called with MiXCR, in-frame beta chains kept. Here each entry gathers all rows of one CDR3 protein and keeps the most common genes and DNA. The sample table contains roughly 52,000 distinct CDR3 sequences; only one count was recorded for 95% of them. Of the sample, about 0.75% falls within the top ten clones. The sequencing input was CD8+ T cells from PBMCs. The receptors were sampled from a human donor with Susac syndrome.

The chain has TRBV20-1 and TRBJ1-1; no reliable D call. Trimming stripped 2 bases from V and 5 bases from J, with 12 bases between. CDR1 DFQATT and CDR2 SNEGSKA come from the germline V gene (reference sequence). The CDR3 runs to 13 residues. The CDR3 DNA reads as TGCAGTGCTAGATGGGGTGAATGGACTGAAGCTTTCTTT. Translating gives CSARWGEWTEAFF.

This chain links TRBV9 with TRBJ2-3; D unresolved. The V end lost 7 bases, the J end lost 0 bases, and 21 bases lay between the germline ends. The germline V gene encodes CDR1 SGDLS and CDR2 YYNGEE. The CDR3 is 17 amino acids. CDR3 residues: CASSDSSKGFSTDTQYF. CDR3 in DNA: TGTGCCAGCTCAGATTCCTCCAAAGGTTTCAGCACAGATACGCAGTATTTT.

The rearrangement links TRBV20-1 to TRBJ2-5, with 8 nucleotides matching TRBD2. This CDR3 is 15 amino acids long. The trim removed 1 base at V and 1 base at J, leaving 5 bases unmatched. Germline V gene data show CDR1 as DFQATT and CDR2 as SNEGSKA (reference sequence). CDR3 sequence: CSARAGGPVQETQYF. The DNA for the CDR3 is TGCAGTGCTAGAGCGGGGGGGCCGGTCCAAGAGACCCAGTACTTC.

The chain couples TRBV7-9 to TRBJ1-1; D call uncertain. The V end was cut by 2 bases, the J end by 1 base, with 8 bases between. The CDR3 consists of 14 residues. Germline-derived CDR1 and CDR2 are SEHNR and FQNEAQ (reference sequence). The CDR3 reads CASSLLLSNTEAFF. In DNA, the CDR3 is TGTGCCAGCAGCTTATTACTGTCGAACACTGAAGCTTTCTTT.

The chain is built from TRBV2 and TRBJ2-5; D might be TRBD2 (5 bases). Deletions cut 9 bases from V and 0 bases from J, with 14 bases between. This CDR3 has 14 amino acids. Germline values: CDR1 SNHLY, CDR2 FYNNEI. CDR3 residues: CASVWGAYQETQYF. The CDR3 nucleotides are TGTGCCAGTGTGTGGGGAGCTTACCAAGAGACCCAGTACTTC.

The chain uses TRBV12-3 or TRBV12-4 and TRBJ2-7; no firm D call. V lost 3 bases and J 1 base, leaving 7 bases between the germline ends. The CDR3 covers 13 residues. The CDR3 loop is CASSFGASYEQYF. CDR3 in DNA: TGTGCCAGCAGTTTCGGCGCATCCTACGAGCAGTACTTC.

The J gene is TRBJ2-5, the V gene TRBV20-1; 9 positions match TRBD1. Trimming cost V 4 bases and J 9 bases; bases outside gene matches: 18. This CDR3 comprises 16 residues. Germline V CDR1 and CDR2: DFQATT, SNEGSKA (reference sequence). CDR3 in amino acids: CSATGDPGDREEAQYF. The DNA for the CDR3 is TGCAGTGCTACGGGAGACCCTGGGGACAGGGAAGAAGCCCAGTACTTC.

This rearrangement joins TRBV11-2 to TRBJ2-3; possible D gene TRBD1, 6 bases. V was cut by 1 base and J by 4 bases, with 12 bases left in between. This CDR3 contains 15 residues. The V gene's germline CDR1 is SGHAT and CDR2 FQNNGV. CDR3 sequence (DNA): TGTGCCAGCAGCTTAGCCAGGGGCAATGCAGATACGCAGTATTTT. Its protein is CASSLARGNADTQYF.

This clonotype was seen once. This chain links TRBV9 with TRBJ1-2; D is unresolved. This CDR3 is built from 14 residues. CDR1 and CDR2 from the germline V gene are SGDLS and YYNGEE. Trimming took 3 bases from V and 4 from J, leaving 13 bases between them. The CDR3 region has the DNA TGTGCCAGCAGCGCCCGAGACACGGTCTATGGCTACACCTTC. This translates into CASSARDTVYGYTF.

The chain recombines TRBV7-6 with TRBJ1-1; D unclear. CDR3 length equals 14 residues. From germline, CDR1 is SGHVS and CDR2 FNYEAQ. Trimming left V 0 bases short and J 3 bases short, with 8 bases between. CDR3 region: CASSLAGSDTEAFF. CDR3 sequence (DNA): TGTGCCAGCAGCTTAGCAGGGTCGGACACTGAAGCTTTCTTT. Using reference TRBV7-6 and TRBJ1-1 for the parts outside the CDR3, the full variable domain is GAGVSQSPRYKVTKRGQDVALRCDPISGHVSLYWYRQALGQGPEFLTYFNYEAQQDKSGLPNDRFSAERPEGSISTLTIQRTEQRDSAMYRCASSLAGSDTEAFFGQGTRLTVV.

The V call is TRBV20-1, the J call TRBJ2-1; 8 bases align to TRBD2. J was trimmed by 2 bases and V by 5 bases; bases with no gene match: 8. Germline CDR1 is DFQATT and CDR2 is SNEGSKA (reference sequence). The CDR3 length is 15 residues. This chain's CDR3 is CSAPEAGDTYNEQFF. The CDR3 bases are TGCAGTGCTCCCGAAGCGGGGGACACCTACAATGAGCAGTTCTTC.

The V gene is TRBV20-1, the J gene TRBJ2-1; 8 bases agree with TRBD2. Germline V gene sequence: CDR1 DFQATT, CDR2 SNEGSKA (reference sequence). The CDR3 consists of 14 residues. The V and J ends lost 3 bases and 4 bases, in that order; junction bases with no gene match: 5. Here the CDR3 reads CSASGSGVYNEQFF. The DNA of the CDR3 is TGCAGTGCTAGTGGTAGCGGGGTGTACAATGAGCAGTTCTTC.

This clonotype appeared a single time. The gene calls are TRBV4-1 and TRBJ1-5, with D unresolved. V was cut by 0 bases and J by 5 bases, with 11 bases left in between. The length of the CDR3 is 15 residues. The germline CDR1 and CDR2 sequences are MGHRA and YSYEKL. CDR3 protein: CASSQDLSRDQPQHF. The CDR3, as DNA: TGCGCCAGCAGCCAAGATCTTAGTAGGGATCAGCCCCAGCATTTT.

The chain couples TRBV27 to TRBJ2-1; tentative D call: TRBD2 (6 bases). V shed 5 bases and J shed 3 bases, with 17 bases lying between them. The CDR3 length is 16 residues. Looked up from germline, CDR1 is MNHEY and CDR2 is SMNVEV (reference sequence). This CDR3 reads CASSATSGTVYNEQFF. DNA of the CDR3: TGTGCCAGCAGTGCCACCTCCGGGACTGTCTACAATGAGCAGTTCTTC.